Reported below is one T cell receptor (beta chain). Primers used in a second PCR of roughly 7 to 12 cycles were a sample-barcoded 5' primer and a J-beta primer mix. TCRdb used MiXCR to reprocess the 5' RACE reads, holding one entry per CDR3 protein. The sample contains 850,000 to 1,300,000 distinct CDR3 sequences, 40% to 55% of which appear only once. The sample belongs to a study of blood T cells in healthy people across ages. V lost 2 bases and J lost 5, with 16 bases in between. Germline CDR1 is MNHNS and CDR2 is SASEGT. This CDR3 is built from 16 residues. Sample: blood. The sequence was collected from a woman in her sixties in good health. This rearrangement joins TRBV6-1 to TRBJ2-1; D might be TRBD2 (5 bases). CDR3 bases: TGTGCCAGCAGTGAATGGGAGTGGAGCGTTGACAATGAGCAGTTCTTC. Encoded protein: CASSEWEWSVDNEQFF.